Detailed here is one T cell receptor (beta chain). Its antigen is currently unknown. The CDR3 has 13 amino acids. Trimming removed 4 bases from V and 5 bases from J, with 11 bases in between. Germline V gives CDR1 KGHSH, CDR2 LQKENI. Sequencing used immunoSEQ multiplex PCR; TCRdb keeps in-frame clones, though not all of them. The profile covers approximately 100,000 clones, with more than 75% appearing a single time and 1.7% taken by the ten largest. The sample is drawn from a study of T cell repertoires and HLA-DP antigens. In the study overall: DNA input averaged around 200 ng in sorted CD137+CD4+ and roughly 1.2 ug in pre-culture CD4+. Study-wide findings and caveats: Clones undetected before culture averaged about 33% against one allele and roughly 53% against the other. Against both alloantigens, CD137+ clonality was similar, 0.3 to 0.45.

The V call is TRBV18, the J call TRBJ2-5, with a possible D match to TRBD2 (5 bases). The clonotype comes from a man between 50 and 59 years old in good health and CMV-seronegative. What was sequenced was CD4+ T cells from PBMCs. The CDR3: CASSRSEEETQYF. As DNA, the CDR3 is TGTGCCAGCTCACGATCGGAGGAGGAGACCCAGTACTTC.